One sample yielded the 18 T cell receptor beta chains listed below, sequenced in a study of human T cells and chemical hapten exposure. Each CDR3 protein gets one entry after TCRdb re-called the RACE reads with MiXCR. The sample includes about 380,000 distinct CDR3 sequences, around 6% of them seen just once. As to time point: patch test 2, 6 weeks after DPC sensitization. Treatment: therapeutic diphenylcyclopropenone sensitization with weekly scalp DPC. The material was whole blood, obtained in connection with sensitization to the hapten diphenylcyclopropenone (DPC). These receptors all stem from a woman aged 18-30 years with alopecia areata. Some clones in this sample may be carry-over from other donors' samples.

This chain uses TRBV12-3 or TRBV12-4 with TRBJ1-5; D remains ambiguous. Trimming removed 3 bases at V and 13 bases at J, with 13 bases between. This CDR3 region has 12 residues. Here the CDR3 DNA reads TGTGCCAGCAGTTTGGACCCCCAGCGTCAGCATTTT. Its translation is CASSLDPQRQHF.

This clonotype was seen a handful of times. The V call is TRBV20-1, the J call TRBJ2-7; perhaps TRBD2 as D (6 bases). The germline V gene has CDR1 DFQATT and CDR2 SNEGSKA (reference sequence). V gave up 3 bases and J gave up 6 bases, with 15 bases separating them. CDR3 size: 13 residues. CDR3 sequence: CSAREGGRGEQYF. CDR3 DNA sequence: TGCAGTGCTAGGGAGGGCGGTAGGGGCGAGCAGTACTTC.

This clonotype was seen only a few times. The chain has TRBV4-2 and TRBJ1-1; a possible D gene is TRBD1 (5 bases). CDR3 length equals 13 residues. Germline CDR1 is LGHNA and CDR2 is YNFKEQ. Trimming took off 1 base at V and 9 bases at J, with 12 bases between the two ends. DNA for the CDR3: TGTGCCAGCAGCCAAGCAGGGTTCTCCAAAGCTTTCTTT. Translating it yields CASSQAGFSKAFF.

The genes are TRBV27 and TRBJ1-1, with D unclear. V was pared by 3 bases and J by 1 base, with 12 bases between. The CDR3 loop spans 15 amino acids. CDR1 is MNHEY, CDR2 SMNVEV, per germline (reference sequence). CDR3 nucleotide sequence: TGTGCCAGCAGTTTCTCGCCACCGAGGAACACTGAAGCTTTCTTT. This encodes CASSFSPPRNTEAFF.

The V call is TRBV12-3 or TRBV12-4, the J call TRBJ2-1, with TRBD2 identical over 11 bases. This CDR3 is built from 15 residues. V was pared by 6 bases and J by 3 bases, with 4 bases of the junction left unmatched. The CDR3 is CASRKGTSGYNEQFF. The CDR3 DNA reads TGTGCCAGCAGAAAAGGGACTAGCGGCTACAATGAGCAGTTCTTC.

V usage is TRBV28 and J usage is TRBJ2-4; D remains unclear. Trimming took off 3 bases at V and 7 bases at J, with 7 bases between the two ends. Germline loops: CDR1 MDHEN, CDR2 SYDVKM. This CDR3 is 12 amino acids long. The CDR3 nucleotides are TGTGCCAGCAGTTTGGCCAGCAACATTCAGTACTTC. Translating gives CASSLASNIQYF.

This rearrangement joins TRBV29-1 to TRBJ2-1; 7 bases map to TRBD1. The germline V gene encodes CDR1 SQVTM and CDR2 ANQGSEA. The CDR3 consists of 14 residues. The V gene end was trimmed by 5 bases and the J gene end by 0 bases; junction bases not matched to a gene: 4. The CDR3 loop reads CSVLQGSSYNEQFF. Here the CDR3 DNA reads TGCAGCGTTTTACAGGGGAGCTCCTACAATGAGCAGTTCTTC.

The sample holds a few counts of this clonotype. The chain has TRBV7-2 and TRBJ2-1; 9 positions agree with TRBD2. CDR3 length equals 16 residues. The germline gives CDR1 SGHTA, CDR2 FQGNSA. The J segment lost 4 bases and the V segment lost 5 bases, leaving 9 bases of the junction unmatched. CDR3 amino acids: CASSLASGNQYNEQFF. CDR3 in DNA: TGTGCCAGCAGCCTCGCTAGCGGGAACCAATACAATGAGCAGTTCTTC.

The table lists this clonotype with many counts. The V call is TRBV7-2, the J call TRBJ2-6; maybe TRBD1 (5 bases). V was trimmed by 5 bases and J by 2 bases, leaving 10 bases between them. This CDR3 contains 15 residues. CDR1 is SGHTA, CDR2 FQGNSA, per germline. In nucleotides, the CDR3 is TGTGCCAGCAGCCCAGGCAGGGCTGGGGCCAACGTCCTGACTTTC. Amino acid sequence: CASSPGRAGANVLTF.

The chain links TRBV6-2 or TRBV6-3 to TRBJ2-1; D is uncertain. The V end lost 6 bases, the J end lost 0 bases, and 9 bases lay between the germline ends. In germline, CDR1 is MNHEY, CDR2 SVGEGT. The CDR3 totals 14 residues. The CDR3 sequence is CASSAVSSYNEQFF. As DNA, the CDR3 is TGTGCCAGCAGCGCGGTAAGCTCCTACAATGAGCAGTTCTTC.

Only a few counts were recorded for this clonotype. This chain uses TRBV12-3 or TRBV12-4 with TRBJ1-2; no clear D. The CDR3 totals 12 residues. V gave up 3 bases and J gave up 5 bases, with 7 bases separating them. The CDR3 sequence is CASSLPLYGYTF. As DNA, the CDR3 is TGTGCCAGCAGTTTGCCGTTATATGGCTACACCTTC.

This clonotype was seen ten or more times. The J gene is TRBJ2-3, the V gene TRBV15; D is possibly TRBD2 (6 bases). CDR3 length: 17 residues. Germline loops: CDR1 LNHNV, CDR2 YYDKDF (reference sequence). The V end lost 4 bases, the J end lost 4 bases, and 21 bases lay between the germline ends. The CDR3 sequence: CATSTVRLVSPADTQYF. The DNA for the CDR3 is TGTGCCACCAGCACGGTCCGACTAGTCTCGCCCGCAGATACGCAGTATTTT.

In its sample, this clonotype was seen many times. The chain couples TRBV12-3 or TRBV12-4 to TRBJ1-1; 7 nucleotides line up with TRBD1. V lost 5 bases, J lost 5 bases, and 11 bases stayed unmatched. The CDR3 loop spans 15 amino acids. The DNA of the CDR3 is TGTGCCAGCAGTCCATTAAGACAGGGCGGGACTGAAGCTTTCTTT. It codes for CASSPLRQGGTEAFF.

This clonotype was seen a few times. V and J are TRBV7-8 and TRBJ2-3; no firm D call. The CDR3 consists of 15 residues. The V end lost 5 bases, the J end lost 0 bases, and 12 bases lay between the germline ends. Germline V CDR1 and CDR2: SGHVS, FQNEAQ. This CDR3 reads CASSRTVPSTDTQYF. DNA of the CDR3: TGTGCCAGCAGCCGCACTGTTCCTAGCACAGATACGCAGTATTTT.

In its sample, this clonotype was seen many times. At one end the junction does not follow the germline gene, possibly because of a read error. The rearrangement joins TRBV20-1 to TRBJ1-5; 7 bases agree with TRBD1. The CDR3 covers 13 residues. CDR1 is DFQATT and CDR2 is SNEGSKA in the germline V gene (reference sequence). CDR3 region: CSGRQGLGQPQHF. The DNA of the CDR3 is TGCAGTGGTAGACAGGGACTCGGGCAGCCCCAGCATTTT.

This clonotype was counted between two and nine times. This chain links TRBV10-2 with TRBJ2-1; D is ambiguous. The CDR3 length is 13 residues. Between the trimmed V and J ends, which lost 2 bases and 7 bases, there was a span of 9 bases. Germline V gene sequence: CDR1 WSHSY, CDR2 SAAADI. The CDR3 DNA reads TGCGCCAGCAGTGAGAATGTGGGGAATGAGCAGTTCTTC. Protein sequence: CASSENVGNEQFF.

This rearrangement joins TRBV2 to TRBJ1-1; TRBD1 aligns across 7 bases. Looked up from germline, CDR1 is SNHLY and CDR2 is FYNNEI. This CDR3 is 13 amino acids long. J was trimmed by 8 bases and V by 6 bases; bases with no gene match: 9. The CDR3 nucleotides read TGTGCCAGCAGCGCAGTTATACAGGGGGAAGCTTTCTTT. Translating it yields CASSAVIQGEAFF.

This clonotype has a handful of counts. The chain joins TRBV21-1 to TRBJ2-7; the D call of TRBD1 is as the table states it, not checked on the DNA. TRBV21-1 is described as a pseudogene. This CDR3 has 16 amino acids. The CDR3 DNA follows: TGTGCCAGCAGCGCCCCGACAGGACGCTGCTACCACGAGCAGTACTTC. It encodes CASSAPTGRCYHEQYF.